The clone carrying this TCR beta chain was counted once. The sample comes from a study of blood T cell repertoires in COVID-19. Germline assignment: CDR1 ENHRY and CDR2 SYGVKD. The CDR3 length is 15 residues. Germline trimming cut 7 bases from V and 4 bases from J; bases unmatched to any gene: 9. Produced via immunoSEQ multiplex PCR; TCRdb's table is partial and in-frame only. This table has tens of thousands of clones, 75% to 90% appearing once. Sequenced input: peripheral blood. This sequence originates from a human donor with active COVID-19. The donor label of this sample is uncertain. V and J are TRBV10-3 and TRBJ2-2, with 7 bases matching TRBD1. The CDR3 DNA reads TGTGCCATCACCTCCGACAGGGAGCCCACCGGGGAGCTGTTTTTT. Its translation: CAITSDREPTGELFF.